One and the same sample provided the 9 T cell receptor beta chains below, sequenced in a study of blood T cell repertoires in COVID-19. TCRdb's table, derived via immunoSEQ multiplex PCR, lists solely in-frame clones and lacks some. The sample consists of 300,000 to 400,000 clones, about 89% of them appearing once. The sample comprised PBMCs or T cells enriched from blood (not recorded which). The receptors were gathered from a man aged 55 to 70 who had recovered from COVID-19.

As for this clone: Other DNA sequences in the sample encode the same CDR3. The V and J genes are TRBV24-1 and TRBJ1-2; the match to TRBD1 covers 8 bases. Germline V gene data show CDR1 as KGHDR and CDR2 as SFDVKD. V gave up 3 bases and J gave up 4 bases; unmatched junction bases: 6. CDR3 length equals 15 residues. The CDR3 sequence: CATSDPGQGGYGYTF. The CDR3 DNA is TGTGCCACCAGTGATCCCGGACAGGGCGGCTATGGCTACACCTTC.

The V gene is TRBV27, the J gene TRBJ2-4, with TRBD1 as a possible D gene (5 bases). This CDR3 contains 12 residues. Trimming cost V 5 bases and J 8 bases, with 10 bases left between them. Germline assignment: CDR1 MNHEY and CDR2 SMNVEV (reference sequence). CDR3 region: CASSTTRDIQYF. DNA for the CDR3: TGTGCCAGCAGTACAACCAGGGACATTCAGTACTTC.

V usage is TRBV28 and J usage is TRBJ2-2; 11 nucleotides agree with TRBD2. J lost 5 bases, V lost 2 bases, and 7 bases had no gene match. The length of the CDR3 is 17 residues. Looked up from germline, CDR1 is MDHEN and CDR2 is SYDVKM. CDR3 bases: TGTGCCAGCAGTTTACTACCGGGACTAGCGGATACCGGGGAGCTGTTTTTT. Encoded protein: CASSLLPGLADTGELFF.

This clone was seen a handful of times. This chain uses TRBV7-2 with TRBJ2-1; TRBD2 aligns across 9 bases. CDR3 length: 15 amino acids. Per the germline V gene, CDR1 is SGHTA and CDR2 is FQGNSA. The V segment lost 3 bases and the J segment 7 bases; nucleotides outside the gene matches: 7. CDR3: CASSLMTSGRNEQFF. The CDR3 region has the DNA TGTGCCAGCAGCTTGATGACTAGCGGCCGAAATGAGCAGTTCTTC.

The CDR3 nucleotides read TGTGCCAGCAGTTACCAATGGACAGAGGGCTATGGCTACACCTTC. It encodes CASSYQWTEGYGYTF. This rearrangement joins TRBV6-6 to TRBJ1-2; D might be TRBD1 (6 bases). V lost 2 bases and J lost 4, with 14 bases in between. CDR1 and CDR2 (germline): MNHNY, SVGAGI (reference sequence). This CDR3 spans 15 amino acids.

The rearrangement uses TRBV7-9 and TRBJ2-7; TRBD1 agrees at 9 bases. CDR3 size: 13 residues. Trimming took 1 base from V and 8 from J; bases not matched to a gene: 3. Germline CDR1 is SEHNR and CDR2 is FQNEAQ (reference sequence). CDR3 DNA: TGTGCCAGCAGCTTAGTGGACAGGGGACAGCAGTACTTC. It codes for CASSLVDRGQQYF. The whole variable domain, filled in from reference TRBV7-9 and TRBJ2-7, reads DTGVSQNPRHKITKRGQNVTFRCDPISEHNRLYWYRQTLGQGPEFLTYFQNEAQLEKSRLLSDRFSAERPKGSFSTLEIQRTEQGDSAMYLCASSLVDRGQQYFGPGTRLTVT.

As for this clone: An end of the junction does not agree with germline; a read error may underlie this. The chain links TRBV6-2 or TRBV6-3 to TRBJ2-7; D uncertain. Germline CDR1 is MNHEY and CDR2 is SVGEGT. The CDR3 consists of 12 residues. CDR3 amino acids: CASSYLHYEQYF. In DNA form, the CDR3 reads TGTGCCAGCAGCTACTTACACTACGAGCAGTACTTC.

This chain connects TRBV14 to TRBJ1-5; D call uncertain. CDR1 SGHDN and CDR2 FVKESK come from the germline V gene. This CDR3 is 14 amino acids long. V lost 1 base and J 7 bases, leaving 11 bases between the germline ends. DNA of the CDR3: TGTGCCAGCAGCCAAGGGAGGGCCGGGCAGCCCCAGCATTTT. Translated, it gives CASSQGRAGQPQHF.

This chain joins TRBV6-5 and TRBJ2-7, with TRBD2 matching 10 bases. The V gene end was trimmed by 7 bases and the J gene end by 6 bases; junction bases not matched to a gene: 6. The CDR3 length is 13 residues. Germline values: CDR1 MNHEY, CDR2 SVGAGI. DNA of the CDR3: TGTGCCAGCATTAGTCTAGCGGGAGCCGAGCAGTACTTC. It yields the protein CASISLAGAEQYF.